This entry lists 17 T cell receptor beta chains sequenced from one sample in a study of cytomegalovirus exposure and HLA in healthy donors. The PCR contained 60 Vbeta and 13 Jbeta primers. Clones were sequenced by immunoSEQ multiplex PCR, and TCRdb holds only the in-frame ones, with some missing. Here the sample spans approximately 160,000 clones, over 60% being singletons. The source material was PBMCs. These receptors came from a woman aged 25 to 39 in good health and CMV-seronegative.

By share, this clone counts as medium-sized. The V and J genes are TRBV10-3 and TRBJ1-5; D call uncertain. Germline CDR1 ENHRY, CDR2 SYGVKD. The CDR3 spans 16 residues. The V end was cut by 0 bases, the J end by 0 bases, with 9 bases between. In nucleotides, the CDR3 is TGTGCCATCAGTGAGTCCCTACCCGATAGCAATCAGCCCCAGCATTTT. Its translation is CAISESLPDSNQPQHF.

The genes are TRBV7-6 and TRBJ2-3, with D tentatively TRBD1 (6 bases). Per germline, CDR1 SGHVS and CDR2 FNYEAQ. This CDR3 has 17 amino acids. V was clipped by 3 bases and J by 6 bases, with 22 bases between them. The CDR3 coding sequence is TGTGCCAGCAGCTTTTGGACAGCTCAGACCTCAGATGATACGCAGTATTTT. It yields the protein CASSFWTAQTSDDTQYF.

The count of this clone is one. This sequence joins TRBV5-6 and TRBJ2-7; 11 positions match TRBD2. CDR3 length equals 14 residues. Germline assignment: CDR1 SGHDT and CDR2 YYEEEE. The junction had 3 bases not matched to a gene; V was cut back by 3 bases and J by 4 bases. The CDR3 DNA sequence: TGTGCCAGCAGCTCCCCTAGCGGGGGGTACGAGCAGTACTTC. It yields the protein CASSSPSGGYEQYF.

This sequence joins TRBV6-1 and TRBJ2-5, with D possibly TRBD1 on 5 matching bases. V lost 7 bases and J lost 0, with 9 bases in between. The length of the CDR3 is 13 residues. CDR1 is MNHNS, CDR2 SASEGT, per germline. CDR3 bases: TGTGCCAGCATGGGGCTCGACCAAGAGACCCAGTACTTC. It is translated as CASMGLDQETQYF.

V gene TRBV7-2 combines with J gene TRBJ2-1, with TRBD2 matching 10 bases. The germline CDR1 and CDR2 sequences are SGHTA and FQGNSA. CDR3 length equals 14 residues. V lost 6 bases to trimming and J lost 7 bases; unmatched junction nucleotides: 6. The CDR3 DNA reads as TGTGCCAGCAGACTAGCGGGACGTAATAATGAGCAGTTCTTC. Protein product: CASRLAGRNNEQFF. Using reference TRBV7-2 and TRBJ2-1 for the parts outside the CDR3, the full variable domain is GAGVSQSPSNKVTEKGKDVELRCDPISGHTALYWYRQSLGQGLEFLIYFQGNSAPDKSGLPSDRFSAERTGGSVSTLTIQRTQQEDSAVYLCASRLAGRNNEQFFGPGTRLTVL.

The DNA of the CDR3 is TGTGCCAGCAGCCCACTAGCGGGAGTCATGGATGAGCAGTTCTTC. Protein product: CASSPLAGVMDEQFF. The chain couples TRBV7-7 to TRBJ2-1; 11 bases are shared with TRBD2. The V gene's germline CDR1 is SSHAT and CDR2 FNYEAQ (reference sequence). The length of the CDR3 is 15 residues. Trimming took 5 bases from V and 8 from J; bases not matched to a gene: 8.

V usage is TRBV27 and J usage is TRBJ2-5, with D possibly TRBD1 on 5 matching bases. V lost 1 base and J 0 bases, leaving 15 bases between the germline ends. Germline CDR1 and CDR2: MNHEY and SMNVEV (reference sequence). This CDR3 contains 17 residues. The CDR3 reads CASSLFGHSYNQETQYF. The DNA of the CDR3 is TGTGCCAGCAGTTTATTCGGACACAGCTATAACCAAGAGACCCAGTACTTC.

As concerns this clone: Other DNA variants within this sample encode the same CDR3. V and J are TRBV27 and TRBJ2-1; tentative D call: TRBD2 (6 bases). V lost 5 bases and J lost 4, with 12 bases in between. The CDR3 is 14 amino acids. Per the germline V gene, CDR1 is MNHEY and CDR2 is SMNVEV (reference sequence). The CDR3, as DNA: TGTGCCAGCAGTCTTGCGGGACCTTACAATGAGCAGTTCTTC. Amino acids: CASSLAGPYNEQFF.

The CDR3 loop is CASSSRLTGGWEQFF. The CDR3 region has the DNA TGTGCCAGCAGCTCCCGATTGACAGGGGGCTGGGAGCAGTTCTTC. V is TRBV5-5 and J is TRBJ2-1; 10 positions agree with TRBD1. V shed 3 bases and J 10 bases; nucleotides not matched to a gene: 10. The length of the CDR3 is 15 residues. CDR1 SGHKS and CDR2 YYEKEE come from the germline V gene (reference sequence).

This clone has just a few counts. The V and J genes are TRBV6-1 and TRBJ1-2; 8 bases agree with TRBD1. CDR3 size: 14 residues. Germline V gene data show CDR1 as MNHNS and CDR2 as SASEGT. The V gene end was trimmed by 4 bases and the J gene end by 6 bases; junction bases not matched to a gene: 7. CDR3 sequence reads: CASSVDRGADGYTF. The CDR3 bases are TGTGCCAGCAGTGTAGACAGGGGCGCGGATGGCTACACCTTC.

The chain combines TRBV18 with TRBJ1-2; 8 bases match TRBD1. V lost 3 bases and J lost 3; bases outside the gene matches: 3. This CDR3 is 14 amino acids long. Germline CDR1 reads KGHSH; CDR2 reads LQKENI. CDR3 DNA sequence: TGTGCCAGCTCACCTCAGGGGGCGTACTATGGCTACACCTTC. Translated, it gives CASSPQGAYYGYTF.

This clone was seen a few times. The rearrangement uses TRBV30 and TRBJ2-7, with 9 bases fitting TRBD2. With 4 bases clipped from V and 0 bases from J, the junction kept 22 bases outside the gene matches. CDR3 length: 20 amino acids. Germline lookup yields CDR1 GTSNPN and CDR2 SVGIG (reference sequence). The CDR3 coding sequence is TGTGCCTGGATGGGAGGGTCCAAAAGTAGCGGGGGACCCGACTCCTACGAGCAGTACTTC. Translating gives CAWMGGSKSSGGPDSYEQYF.

The rearrangement uses TRBV6-1 and TRBJ2-7; 7 bases are shared with TRBD1. The CDR3 has 14 residues. Germline V gene sequence: CDR1 MNHNS, CDR2 SASEGT. J lost 3 bases, V lost 6 bases, and 8 bases had no gene match. CDR3: CASRRQGVSYEQYF. The CDR3 DNA reads TGTGCCAGCAGGAGACAGGGAGTAAGCTACGAGCAGTACTTC.

V usage is TRBV15 and J usage is TRBJ2-2; the match to TRBD2 covers 9 bases. With 0 bases clipped from V and 6 bases from J, the junction kept 5 bases outside the gene matches. The CDR3 extends over 16 amino acids. CDR1 is LNHNV, CDR2 YYDKDF, per germline (reference sequence). This CDR3 is CATSRDQAGGPGELFF. CDR3 DNA sequence: TGTGCCACCAGCAGAGATCAGGCGGGGGGGCCCGGGGAGCTGTTTTTT.

The chain couples TRBV11-2 to TRBJ1-2; D perhaps matches TRBD1 (5 bases). Trimming removed 4 bases at V and 0 bases at J, with 12 bases between. The CDR3 is 15 amino acids. CDR1 is SGHAT, CDR2 FQNNGV, per germline. The CDR3, as DNA: TGTGCCAGCAGCTCGTACAGGCGATCTAACTATGGCTACACCTTC. Translating it yields CASSSYRRSNYGYTF.

The chain is built from TRBV7-3 and TRBJ2-2, with 10 bases aligning to TRBD2. CDR1 is SGHTA and CDR2 is FQGTGA in the germline V gene. J lost 5 bases, V lost 5 bases, and 8 bases had no gene match. The CDR3 runs to 16 residues. The CDR3 sequence is CASSVLSGRSTGELFF. CDR3 DNA sequence: TGTGCCAGCAGCGTCCTTAGCGGGAGGTCGACCGGGGAGCTGTTTTTT.

The sample holds one count of this clone. V is TRBV19 and J is TRBJ2-3; the match to TRBD2 covers 13 bases. The CDR3 is 16 amino acids. V trimming: 3 bases; J trimming: 1 base; junction bases outside the gene matches: 1. CDR1 is LNHDA, CDR2 SQIVND, per germline (reference sequence). For the CDR3, the DNA is TGTGCCAGTAGTATCGGACTAGCGGGGGGCACAGATACGCAGTATTTT. Amino acids: CASSIGLAGGTDTQYF.